What follows are 27 T cell receptor beta chains derived from one specimen sequenced in a study of cytomegalovirus exposure and HLA in healthy donors. Both 60 Vbeta primers and 13 Jbeta primers went into the PCR. The data were produced by immunoSEQ multiplex PCR, yet TCRdb's version contains in-frame clones alone and is incomplete. This sample has about 83,000 clones, with about 81% found just once. Specimen: PBMCs. The receptors derive from a man in his sixties in good health and CMV-seronegative.

The genes are TRBV19 and TRBJ1-6; a possible D gene is TRBD1 (6 bases). CDR3 length: 14 residues. The V gene's germline CDR1 is LNHDA and CDR2 SQIVND (reference sequence). V was shortened by 2 bases and J by 6 bases, with 8 bases between the two germline ends. DNA for the CDR3: TGTGCCAGTAGTATATCAGGGGTTAATTCACCCCTCCACTTT. This sequence encodes CASSISGVNSPLHF.

CDR3 in amino acids: CASSPRRDTAEQFF. CDR3 nucleotides: TGTGCCAGCAGCCCCCGCCGGGACACTGCTGAGCAGTTCTTC. V is TRBV7-8 and J is TRBJ2-1; a weak D match, TRBD1 (6 bases). This CDR3 has 14 amino acids. CDR1 SGHVS and CDR2 FQNEAQ come from the germline V gene. Between the trimmed V and J ends, which lost 5 bases and 9 bases, there was a span of 17 bases.

This clone was counted only a few times. It is likely a read error: a sequence one base away is far more abundant. The identical CDR3 is also encoded by other nucleotide sequences in the sample. This chain links TRBV5-1 with TRBJ1-1; the D gene is possibly TRBD1 (6 bases). Germline CDR1 and CDR2: SGHRS and YFSETQ. V was pared by 3 bases and J by 1 base, with 7 bases between. The CDR3 is 13 amino acids. The CDR3 DNA follows: TGCGCCAGCAGCTGGACAGCGAACACTGAAGCTTTCTTT. Amino acids: CASSWTANTEAFF.

The rearrangement joins TRBV5-1 to TRBJ2-5, with TRBD2 identical over 11 bases. The length of the CDR3 is 16 residues. Trimming cost V 2 bases and J 5 bases; bases outside gene matches: 8. Germline CDR1 reads SGHRS; CDR2 reads YFSETQ. CDR3 loop: CASSFDSGGAVETQYF. CDR3 DNA: TGCGCCAGCAGCTTTGATAGCGGGGGGGCGGTGGAGACCCAGTACTTC.

In its sample, this clone was seen once. The chain employs TRBV20-1 and TRBJ2-7; D call uncertain. Looked up from germline, CDR1 is DFQATT and CDR2 is SNEGSKA (reference sequence). This CDR3 is 11 amino acids long. V lost 5 bases and J 4 bases, leaving 9 bases between the germline ends. The CDR3 DNA follows: TGCAGTGCTGGCCCCAATTACGAGCAGTACTTC. Its protein is CSAGPNYEQYF.

J is TRBJ2-5 and V is TRBV5-1; 7 bases align to TRBD1. The CDR3 contains 15 residues. V was clipped by 2 bases and J by 5 bases; unmatched bases: 9. Germline V gene lookup returns CDR1 SGHRS and CDR2 YFSETQ. The CDR3 protein is CASSLKIQGMETQYF. CDR3 bases: TGCGCCAGCAGCTTAAAAATACAGGGGATGGAGACCCAGTACTTC.

This sequence joins TRBV6-5 and TRBJ2-1; 7 bases fit TRBD1. Trimming cost V 3 bases and J 6 bases; bases outside gene matches: 5. This CDR3 contains 14 residues. Germline CDR1 is MNHEY and CDR2 is SVGAGI. The CDR3 bases are TGTGCCAGCAGTTATTTCACAGGGGTCAATGAGCAGTTCTTC. It yields the protein CASSYFTGVNEQFF.

This rearrangement joins TRBV9 to TRBJ2-2; 7 positions agree with TRBD1. The length of the CDR3 is 16 residues. The trim removed 0 bases at V and 0 bases at J, leaving 2 bases unmatched. Germline-derived CDR1 and CDR2 are SGDLS and YYNGEE. DNA of the CDR3: TGTGCCAGCAGCGTAGCTGGGACAGCGAACACCGGGGAGCTGTTTTTT. It codes for CASSVAGTANTGELFF.

V is TRBV7-9 and J is TRBJ2-5; D may be TRBD2 (6 bases). The germline V and J ends were trimmed by 2 bases and 4 bases, with 14 bases remaining between them. The CDR3 runs 15 residues. In germline, CDR1 is SEHNR, CDR2 FQNEAQ (reference sequence). The CDR3 region has the DNA TGTGCCAGCAGCTTAATGGTCCAGGGAGGAGAGACCCAGTACTTC. Amino acids: CASSLMVQGGETQYF.

The chain combines TRBV6-5 with TRBJ2-1; D is unclear. Germline CDR1 reads MNHEY; CDR2 reads SVGAGI. The CDR3 is 16 amino acids. Trimming stripped 0 bases from V and 0 bases from J, with 9 bases between. CDR3 sequence: CASSYSGPSSYNEQFF. In nucleotides, the CDR3 is TGTGCCAGCAGTTACTCTGGGCCGAGCTCCTACAATGAGCAGTTCTTC.

The genes are TRBV5-5 and TRBJ1-1; D is undetermined. Germline loops: CDR1 SGHKS, CDR2 YYEKEE (reference sequence). Trimming shortened V by 4 bases and J by 7 bases, and 14 bases separated the two germline ends. The CDR3 runs 13 residues. The CDR3 coding sequence is TGTGCCAGCAGCGATGGGCCCGGTGGTGAAGCTTTCTTT. Translation: CASSDGPGGEAFF.

This clone was observed a single time. The chain combines TRBV4-2 with TRBJ2-7; 7 bases are shared with TRBD1. Germline CDR1 LGHNA, CDR2 YNFKEQ. The CDR3 totals 15 residues. The V gene end was trimmed by 4 bases and the J gene end by 4 bases; junction bases not matched to a gene: 10. The CDR3 bases are TGTGCCAGCAGCCCTCCGGGACAGCTTGTATACGAGCAGTACTTC. Encoded protein: CASSPPGQLVYEQYF.

This clone was counted only a few times. This sequence joins TRBV6-1 and TRBJ2-3, with 13 bases that match TRBD2. The CDR3 has 15 amino acids. CDR1 is MNHNS and CDR2 is SASEGT in the germline V gene. V was clipped by 7 bases and J by 5 bases; unmatched bases: 6. CDR3 region: CASKEGLAGVDTQYF. The DNA of the CDR3 is TGTGCCAGCAAAGAAGGACTAGCGGGGGTAGATACGCAGTATTTT.

This chain uses TRBV7-9 with TRBJ2-4; no clear D. With 3 bases removed from V and 0 bases from J, the gap between germline ends came to 12 bases. Looked up from germline, CDR1 is SEHNR and CDR2 is FQNEAQ (reference sequence). The CDR3 is 16 residues long. The CDR3 sequence: CASSFGRGVAKNIQYF. The CDR3 bases are TGTGCCAGCAGCTTCGGTCGTGGTGTAGCCAAAAACATTCAGTACTTC.

This rearrangement joins TRBV4-2 to TRBJ2-1; weak D call: TRBD2 (7 bases). This CDR3 is 15 amino acids long. Germline-derived CDR1 and CDR2 are LGHNA and YNFKEQ. V gave up 0 bases and J gave up 8 bases, with 14 bases separating them. The CDR3 nucleotides are TGTGCCAGCAGCCAAGATTGGCGGGGGCGGGATGAGCAGTTCTTC. Protein sequence: CASSQDWRGRDEQFF.

The chain employs TRBV5-4 and TRBJ1-1; 7 positions match TRBD1. V lost 7 bases and J lost 4; bases outside the gene matches: 7. Germline V gene lookup returns CDR1 SGHNT and CDR2 YYREEE (reference sequence). CDR3 length equals 13 residues. CDR3 sequence: CASARDRATEAFF. The CDR3 DNA sequence: TGTGCCAGCGCCCGGGACAGAGCCACTGAAGCTTTCTTT. Together with reference TRBV5-4 and TRBJ1-1, the CDR3 gives the full variable domain: ETGVTQSPTHLIKTRGQQVTLRCSSQSGHNTVSWYQQALGQGPQFIFQYYREEENGRGNFPPRFSGLQFPNYSSELNVNALELDDSALYLCASARDRATEAFFGQGTRLTVV.

This clone appeared a single time. The J gene is TRBJ1-2, the V gene TRBV4-2, with a possible D match to TRBD1 (5 bases). The CDR3 has 13 amino acids. Trimming removed 4 bases from V and 7 bases from J, with 13 bases in between. Per germline, CDR1 LGHNA and CDR2 YNFKEQ. CDR3 nucleotides: TGTGCCAGCAGCCGGGGAGGGGACGCTGGCTACACCTTC. Protein sequence: CASSRGGDAGYTF.

The V and J genes are TRBV10-3 and TRBJ2-5; the match to TRBD2 covers 7 bases. V lost 5 bases, J lost 5 bases, and 2 bases stayed unmatched. The CDR3 has 12 amino acids. The germline gives CDR1 ENHRY, CDR2 SYGVKD. CDR3 sequence reads: CAISMGGETQYF. The CDR3 nucleotides read TGTGCCATCAGTATGGGGGGGGAGACCCAGTACTTC.

V gene TRBV5-1 combines with J gene TRBJ1-2, with no clear D. This CDR3 contains 16 residues. Germline CDR1 is SGHRS and CDR2 is YFSETQ. Deletions cut 0 bases from V and 0 bases from J, with 12 bases between. The CDR3, as DNA: TGCGCCAGCAGCTTGGTTTCAGGTTATCCTAACTATGGCTACACCTTC. Protein product: CASSLVSGYPNYGYTF.

The chain joins TRBV2 to TRBJ1-5; D possibly corresponds to TRBD1 (6 bases). In germline, CDR1 is SNHLY, CDR2 FYNNEI. CDR3 size: 14 residues. Trimming cost V 4 bases and J 6 bases, with 13 bases left between them. The DNA for the CDR3 is TGTGCCAGCAGTGTACAGGGAAGTACTCAGCCCCAGCATTTT. Encoded protein: CASSVQGSTQPQHF.

CDR3 sequence (DNA): TGTGCTAGTGCCCGGGACAGAACCCAAGAGACCCAGTACTTC. The encoded protein is CASARDRTQETQYF. The chain joins TRBV12-5 to TRBJ2-5, with TRBD1 matching over 7 bases. With V trimmed by 7 bases and J by 1 base, 6 bases remained unmatched. This CDR3 spans 14 amino acids. The germline CDR1 and CDR2 sequences are LGHNT and FRNRAP.

V and J are TRBV5-6 and TRBJ2-7, with 8 positions matching TRBD2. V dropped 0 bases and J dropped 2; count of bases not matched to a gene: 13. This CDR3 spans 18 amino acids. Germline CDR1 reads SGHDT; CDR2 reads YYEEEE. The CDR3 nucleotides read TGTGCCAGCAGCTTGGCCGGTCGGGGGGGGGCCCGGGCCTACGAGCAGTACTTC. Encoded protein: CASSLAGRGGARAYEQYF.

The chain employs TRBV2 and TRBJ2-1, with 14 bases identical to TRBD2. The CDR3 is 15 residues long. The junction had 11 bases not matched to a gene; V was cut back by 10 bases and J by 9 bases. Germline V gives CDR1 SNHLY, CDR2 FYNNEI. CDR3 coding DNA: TGTGCCATCGGACTAGCGGGGGGCTCCTATGGTGAGCAGTTCTTC. This codes for CAIGLAGGSYGEQFF.

This clone was detected only once. Sequence at one end of the junction differs from germline and may be a read error. The chain has TRBV9 and TRBJ2-2; TRBD2 might be the D (6 bases). This CDR3 spans 14 amino acids. The germline gives CDR1 SGDLS, CDR2 YYNGEE. In DNA form, the CDR3 reads TGTGCCGGCAGCCTGATGGGGGGCACCGGGGAGCTGTTTTTT. It encodes CAGSLMGGTGELFF.

In this sample, this clone turned up once. The chain joins TRBV5-1 to TRBJ2-3, with 7 bases that match TRBD1. V lost 7 bases and J lost 0; bases outside the gene matches: 5. The CDR3 is 14 amino acids. Germline V CDR1 and CDR2: SGHRS, YFSETQ. The CDR3 bases are TGCGCCAGCGACCGGGACAGCAGCACAGATACGCAGTATTTT. Amino acid sequence: CASDRDSSTDTQYF.

The V and J genes are TRBV19 and TRBJ1-2; D gene uncertain. Trimming cost V 7 bases and J 6 bases, with 18 bases left between them. This CDR3 is 14 amino acids long. Germline V gives CDR1 LNHDA, CDR2 SQIVND (reference sequence). The CDR3: CASMPRSGENGYTF. In nucleotides, the CDR3 is TGTGCCAGTATGCCACGGAGCGGGGAGAATGGCTACACCTTC.

The chain links TRBV7-3 to TRBJ2-7, with a tentative D call TRBD1 (5 bases). Trimming pared 2 bases from V and 12 bases from J, leaving 14 bases between. From germline, CDR1 is SGHTA and CDR2 FQGTGA. The CDR3 totals 12 residues. The CDR3 loop reads CASSLGAGRLYF. In nucleotides, the CDR3 is TGTGCCAGCAGCTTAGGGGCAGGGCGTCTGTACTTC.